This TCR beta chain appears in the sequencing data of a study of Graves' ophthalmopathy and Graves' hyperthyroidism. The evidence that diagnosis relied on was clinical symptoms, serum thyroxine, TRAb, thyroid ultrasound and orbital computed tomography. V lost 4 bases, J lost 4 bases, and 18 bases lay in between. CDR3 size: 15 residues. Looked up from germline, CDR1 is SQVTM and CDR2 is ANQGSEA. In the case of this clonotype: What it binds is not known.

Study results and caveats: Detection in blood was also observed for most expanded thyroid clonotypes above 0.001 frequency. A classifier, a 13-signature model, separated ophthalmopathy from stable hyperthyroidism with approximately 88% sensitivity and approximately 81% specificity.

The authors amplified TCR beta CDR3 regions, and they did so from RNA transcripts for repertoire sequencing. A first-round RT-PCR used HTBI primers, followed by a second-round multiplex PCR. TCRdb fed the multiplex PCR reads into MiXCR, producing one record per CDR3 protein. The data contain 600,000 to 700,000 distinct CDR3 sequences, 35% to 50% of them singletons. J is TRBJ2-3 and V is TRBV29-1, with D possibly TRBD2 on 6 matching bases. The origin of this receptor is an adult man with Graves' ophthalmopathy. Specimen: peripheral blood. In DNA, the CDR3 is TGCAGCGTTGGAACCATGAGGTCGGGGGCAGATACGCAGTATTTT. This translates into CSVGTMRSGADTQYF.